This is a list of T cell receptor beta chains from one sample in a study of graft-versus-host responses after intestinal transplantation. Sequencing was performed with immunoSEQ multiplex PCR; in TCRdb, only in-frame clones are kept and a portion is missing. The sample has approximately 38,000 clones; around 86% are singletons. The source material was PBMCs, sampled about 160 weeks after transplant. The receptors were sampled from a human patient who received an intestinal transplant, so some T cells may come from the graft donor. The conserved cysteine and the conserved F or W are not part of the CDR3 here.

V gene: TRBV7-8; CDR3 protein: ASSLVRAGGRGEQY
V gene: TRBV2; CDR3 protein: ASSELPGQGFEKLF
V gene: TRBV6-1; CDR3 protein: ASSVGDGSYNEQF
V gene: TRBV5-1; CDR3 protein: ASSLAGGNEKLF
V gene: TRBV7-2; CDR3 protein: ASSLVGDAYNEQF
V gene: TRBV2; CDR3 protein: ASSAGGAYNEQF
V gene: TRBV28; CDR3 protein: ASNPVAGGPVGPDTQY
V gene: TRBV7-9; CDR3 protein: ASSFQLGPYQETQY
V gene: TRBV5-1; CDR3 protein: ASSFFTPGRRPAPLEQY
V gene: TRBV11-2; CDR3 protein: ASSPRQGATDTQY
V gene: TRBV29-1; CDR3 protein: SAEDGNQETQY
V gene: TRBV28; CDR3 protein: ASSFYTGKQETQY
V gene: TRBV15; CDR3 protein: ATSRGLAGDEQY
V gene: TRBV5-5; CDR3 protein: AVGRDLPGEQY
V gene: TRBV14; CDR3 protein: ASSQEGGSSYNKQF
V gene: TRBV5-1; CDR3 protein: ASSSGTLRNTIY
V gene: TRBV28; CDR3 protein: ASSFPTESNSPLH
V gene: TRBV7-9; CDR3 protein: ASNKQGASSEQY
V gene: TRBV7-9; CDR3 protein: ASSFRQSGEETQY
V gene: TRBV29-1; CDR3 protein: SVGLGANNEQF
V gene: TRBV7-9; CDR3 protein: ASSWTSGGMLTDTQY
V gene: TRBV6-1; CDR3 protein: ASSRDGQDEQY
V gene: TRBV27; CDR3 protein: ASSLYGGQGYGYT
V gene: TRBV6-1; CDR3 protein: ASSDGQGGYYGYT
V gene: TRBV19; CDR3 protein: ASEQGNTEAF
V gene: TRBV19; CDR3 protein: ASSIGTGGLAKNIQY
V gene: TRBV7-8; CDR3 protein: ASSLDRLYEQY
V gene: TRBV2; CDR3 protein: ASRGARDTEAF
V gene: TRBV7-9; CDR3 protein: ASSLGGGRREKLF
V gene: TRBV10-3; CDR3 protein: ATTDREEYGYT
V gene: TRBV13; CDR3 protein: ASSRSLAGVTYEQY
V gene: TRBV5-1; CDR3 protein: ASSPGSRGDPGYT
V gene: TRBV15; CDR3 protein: ATSSPDSPYGYT
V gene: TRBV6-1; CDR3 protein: ASSETSGGPNEQF
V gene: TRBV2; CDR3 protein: ASSVTGQGQPQH
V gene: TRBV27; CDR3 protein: ASRSDYIPYNEQF
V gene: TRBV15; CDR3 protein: ATSRDPRTGRGSPLH
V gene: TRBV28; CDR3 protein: ASSRTGGQGTDTQY
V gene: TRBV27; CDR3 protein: ASSSWRASGANVLT
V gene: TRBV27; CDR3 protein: ASSLNPSGLLAYEQY
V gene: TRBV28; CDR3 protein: ASSRLAIGAGELF
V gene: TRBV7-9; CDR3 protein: ASSNLAKNIQY
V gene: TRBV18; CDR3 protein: ASSPGLNTEAF
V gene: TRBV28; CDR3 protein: ASSSIRDTQY
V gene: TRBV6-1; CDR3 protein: ASNDRMNTEAF